This TCR beta chain was recovered during a study of cytomegalovirus exposure and HLA in healthy donors (dated by TCRdb to about 2017). Regarding the complete study: An earlier analysis of several hundred of the donors reported 250 to 350 Gb of sequence data and around 120 million unique TCR beta sequences from about 179 million T cells. Approximately 300 gigabases of sequencing data and approximately 92 million unique TCR sequences made up an early release that covered fewer than 650 HLA-typed donors. Of the roughly 390 genotyped donors, about 84% fell in the genetic ancestry cluster associated with self-reported Caucasian donors. The aim of the study was to test whether cataloging public T cell receptors could identify signatures of past pathogen exposure. The study used immunosequencing to profile the T cell repertoires of about 670 subjects and linked those repertoires to cytomegalovirus serostatus. A separate validation cohort of roughly 120 different subjects was used in addition to the roughly 700-subject first cohort. To predict cytomegalovirus infection status, the study combined high-throughput TCR immunosequencing, statistical association of individual TCRs with disease status, and machine learning. In a later analysis, previously published TCR beta repertoires from several hundred donors were re-analyzed and high-resolution HLA genotyping was added so that TCR occurrence patterns could be studied. Rather than using new phenotypic data, the later analysis identified candidate immune exposures from TCR beta sequences and from how often those sequences occurred across donors. In an earlier analysis of 587 of the donors, high-throughput TCR beta sequencing was used to judge whether each TCR beta V gene segment behaved as functional or pseudogenic. Donor age, sex, ethnicity and CMV serostatus were collected together with the repertoire data. In a later genetic analysis, genome-wide SNP genotypes for 398 of the 666 donors were used, and that subset was treated as a discovery cohort. All discovery cohort repertoires had been generated using a single sequencing platform. HLA typing included class I and class II loci at four-digit resolution. The number of donors typed differed by locus, with roughly 629-640 for A, B, C, DRB1 and DQB1, more than 500 for DQA1, 600 to 610 for DPA1, and around 460 for DPB1. Roughly five DR-DQ haplotypes were handled as single units for association and clustering because linkage in the cohort was strong. Among about 360 genotyped donors of the cohort, an average of approximately 230,000 unique TCR beta nucleotide sequences were sequenced per donor, about a sixth of them non-productive.

In total, roughly 710 healthy bone marrow donors made up the cohort. Cohort members were all nominally healthy when sampled, although unrecorded immune exposures were likely present. The donor tested CMV seronegative, placing the donor among the 350 or so seronegative members of the cohort. Every donor gave a peripheral blood sample, and the peripheral blood mononuclear cells from that sample were used for TCR beta sequencing. Genomic DNA extraction from the blood cell samples was performed with the Qiagen DNeasy Blood Extraction Kit. The library was generated by the immunoSEQ multiplex PCR assay. The multiplex PCR relied on a mix of 60 forward primers for TCR Vbeta segments and 13 reverse primers for TCR Jbeta segments. Amplification of the CDR3 region of rearranged TCR beta genes was performed with a multiplex PCR assay on genomic DNA. Amplified TCR beta libraries were sequenced as 87-base-pair reads on the Illumina HiSeq System. As for how the authors treated the data: Across the 600 to 700 repertoires, a later analysis counted 75 million to 90 million unique TCR beta chains, roughly 11 million of which were shared by at least two donors. Raw reads were error-corrected and collapsed into unique sequences by a nearest-neighbor algorithm in which closely related sequences were merged to remove PCR and sequencing errors. V, D and J gene segments were assigned by aligning CDR3 sequences to IMGT reference sequences. For a sequence to be retained, at least a six-nucleotide match to both a V gene segment and a J gene segment was required. A rearrangement counted as productive if the CDR3 had no stop codons and remained in frame with V and J, and every other rearrangement counted as non-productive. Following IMGT convention, CDR3 was defined as the stretch from the second conserved V-encoded cysteine to the conserved J-encoded phenylalanine. The earlier analysis of roughly 590 of the donors excluded sequences that lacked an unambiguous match to a single V gene segment. An earlier analysis of several hundred of the donors classified V segments as functional when productive rearrangements were above 56.7% and as segregating when the standard deviation between donors was above 5%. A statistical classification framework was developed to diagnose cytomegalovirus status using the catalog of TCR beta chain sequences. In a later analysis, TCR nucleotide sequences were compared against IMGT/GENE-DB human TR gene sequences so that V and J genes could be assigned. In a later analysis, CDR3 sequences and most-parsimonious VDJ recombination scenarios were assigned using the TCRdist pipeline. In a later analysis, each TCR beta chain was defined by its CDR3 amino acid sequence together with its V-gene family, and reads lacking a unique V-gene family were excluded. To address suspected cross-contamination and a sequencing artifact, a later analysis removed several hundred highly shared, low-generation-probability nucleotide sequences. A later analysis calculated a clonal expansion index for each public chain from normalized within-repertoire ranks of inferred template counts. In a later analysis, generation probabilities were computed with a VDJ recombination model fitted to out-of-frame rearrangements, and the resulting probabilities were checked against IGoR. In a later analysis, TCR-TCR, TCR-HLA and TCR-CMV co-occurrence was scored with hypergeometric tests, and a repertoire-size bias correction was applied to TCR pairs. False discovery rates were estimated in a later analysis by permuting HLA or CMV assignments 20 times. In a later analysis, co-occurring TCRs were grouped using DBSCAN, and TCRdist sequence similarity was added for clustering within HLA-allele-positive subsets. For co-occurrence clustering, repertoires with fewer than 30,000 or more than 120,000 public chains were excluded, along with about five repertoires with anomalous nucleotide sharing. The table comes from immuneACCESS by way of TCRdb, which keeps in-frame sequences with V and J called. Part of the clones is missing from these tables; in studies checked, under half for an unresolved V gene and the rest for unknown reasons. The V and J calls and clone size were taken over from that table, and D and trimming were inferred from the DNA. This sample gives under 110,000 clones in total; roughly 80% of them show up just once. The ten largest clones capture 3% to 4.5% of the sample.

The V end gives up 5 bases and the J end 3 bases, leaving 10 bases in the junction not matched to a gene. From the cysteine up to the phenylalanine, the CDR3 has a length of 16 residues. The only DNA kept is the CDR3, 48 bases in frame from the first base. Per the germline V gene, SGHVS is the CDR1 and FNYEAQ is the CDR2. This clone was seen a single time. It has no known antigen specificity. No quality values exist for individual bases; no much larger clone is one base distant. Results and caveats for the whole study, not just this receptor: Because some donors lacked HLA typing at each locus, the association tests relied only on the typed subset. CMV serostatus was the only immune exposure information available for the cohort. Specific HLA alleles were associated with 16,951 TCR beta sequences at a false discovery rate of 0.05 in a later analysis. In vitro tests confirmed that a few of the cytomegalovirus-associated TCR beta chains recognize cytomegalovirus antigens. Most CMV-associated TCR beta chains appeared to be HLA-restricted in a later analysis, and the HLA associations seemed to be driven largely by CMV exposure. While some public TCRs were present in many individuals, most TCR sequences turned up only very rarely across donors. A cluster of highly shared sequence variants was judged likely to be a technical artifact of the sequencing pipeline. A further reported finding was that TCR beta sequences accurately predicted the HLA-A and HLA-B alleles for most subjects in the first cohort. Broadly in line with IMGT annotations, most TCR beta V segments showed up in productive rearrangements about 90% or about 30% of the time in an earlier analysis of around 600 of the donors. The study gave a list of 150 to 200 TCR beta chains associated with cytomegalovirus. In a later genetic analysis, a missense DCLRE1C variant was associated with V-gene and J-gene trimming of TCR beta chains, and the association was replicated in an independent cohort. In both the original and validation cohorts, the classifier was reported to diagnose cytomegalovirus status with high specificity and sensitivity. Roughly uniform sequencing depth across donors was assumed in presence/absence analyses, although this assumption may not hold. A later analysis found that TCR association rates varied across HLA loci, with DRB1 alleles showing the most associated TCRs and HLA-C alleles the fewest. This cohort had only TCR beta chains sequenced, and the lack of alpha or paired-chain data limited which features could be detected. The earlier analysis of 450 to 700 of the donors excluded around 17 rarely observed V segments, including chromosome 9 orphons, because counts were too low. When HLA alleles, especially DR and DQ, strongly co-occurred, TCR associations were difficult to assign to individual alleles. A later analysis reported that several top co-occurrence clusters appeared linked to parvovirus B19, influenza, CMV and Epstein-Barr virus. Correlated functional status among segregating V segments might reflect linkage disequilibrium, but an unknown experimental factor could not be ruled out. A later analysis found that HLA-associated TCR beta chains were more clonally expanded and had lower generation probabilities than equally common non-associated chains. Some IMGT-functional V segments, including TRBV6-2 and TRBV6-3, could not be told apart with the 87-base-pair reads, so those segments were excluded. The authors suggested that the approach could potentially be extended to other disease states and immunological phenotypes. According to a later genetic analysis, donors in an Asian-associated ancestry cluster had fewer N-insertions in productive TCRs than the approximately 630-donor mean.

This receptor was obtained from a man between 60 and 75 years old in good health and CMV-seronegative. Recombination joined TRBV7-6 with TRBJ2-3; the junction holds 8 bases that match TRBD2. Material for sequencing was PBMCs. The nucleotide sequence reads as follows: TGTGCCAGCAGCCCAGCTGGCGGGGGGCCAACAGATACGCAGTATTTT. This sequence encodes CASSPAGGGPTDTQYF.